This is a list of T cell receptor beta chains from one sample in a study of blood T cell repertoires in COVID-19. The method was immunoSEQ multiplex PCR; TCRdb's version includes in-frame clones alone and lacks a portion of them. Among under 200,000 clones listed, around 86% were seen once. Material for sequencing was peripheral blood. The source of these receptors is a man aged 55 to 70 with acute or convalescent COVID-19. CDR3s include the opening cysteine and the closing phenylalanine or tryptophan. Each record gives: V gene, J gene, CDR3 protein.

TRBV18,TRBJ2-5,CASSPRGRQETQYF
TRBV5-1,TRBJ1-2,CASSLAPGGKGYTF
TRBV28,TRBJ1-4,CASSSWDSNEKLFF
TRBV7-9,TRBJ1-1,CASSYGQGTNTEAFF
TRBV9,TRBJ2-5,CASTKGPGDPYQETQYF
TRBV7-9,TRBJ2-1,CASSPWTWPRNEQFF
TRBV19,TRBJ2-2,CASSLGFTGTSGKTGELFF
TRBV21-1,TRBJ1-4,CASSTRGIASDHNEKLFF
TRBV10-2,TRBJ1-1,CASRQGSDTEAFF
TRBV7-2,TRBJ2-1,CASSLGAALGGNEQFF
TRBV28,TRBJ2-1,CASSFGGLNNEQFF
TRBV2,TRBJ2-1,CASRVSGWYNEQFF
TRBV28,TRBJ2-1,CASSFLAGGNYNEQFF
TRBV19,TRBJ2-2,CASSGEGGRAGELFF
TRBV6-5,TRBJ2-5,CASRTGTETQYF
TRBV6-5,TRBJ1-1,CASGDRGRGTEAFF
TRBV4-1,TRBJ1-5,CASSQGWARGQQPQHF
TRBV5-1,TRBJ2-3,CASSFGTAFTDTQYF
TRBV20-1,TRBJ1-5,CSASSGGVDQPQHF
TRBV6-5,TRBJ1-6,CASRRTGANSPLHF
TRBV5-4,TRBJ2-7,CASSTGQTYEQYF
TRBV6-1,TRBJ1-5,CASSEDIRRGQPQHF
TRBV4-2,TRBJ2-3,CASSQDGQISTDTQYF
TRBV28,TRBJ2-7,CASSSPKGVLGYEQYF
TRBV6-1,TRBJ1-5,CASDEVRGQGSGQPQHF
TRBV28,TRBJ1-2,CASSFRGASPREYGYTF
TRBV28,TRBJ1-1,CASSTDQTVPVAAFF
TRBV28,TRBJ2-7,CASSLTRGYEQYF